One sample yielded the 27 T cell receptor beta chains listed below, sequenced in a study of beta chain features in type 1 diabetes. Study-wide results and limits: Across all four CD4+ subsets, people with type 1 diabetes showed modestly shorter TCRB CDR3s.

Which antigens these TCRs recognize remains unknown. Isolated RNA was reverse transcribed in full, so expressed TCRB transcripts were sequenced. Profiled with immunoSEQ multiplex PCR; TCRdb holds only in-frame clones, not every one. This sample has under 850,000 clones, with around 15% found just once. Sequencing used naive CD4+ T cells from blood. Source of these receptors: a man younger than 30 with type 1 diabetes.

This clone occurred a few times. The rearrangement uses TRBV5-1 and TRBJ2-1; D possibly corresponds to TRBD2 (5 bases). The CDR3 extends over 15 amino acids. The germline CDR1 and CDR2 sequences are SGHRS and YFSETQ. Between the trimmed V and J ends, which lost 0 bases and 8 bases, there was a span of 15 bases. This CDR3 is CASSLGGKASDEQFF. The DNA for the CDR3 is TGCGCCAGCAGCTTGGGAGGGAAAGCAAGCGATGAGCAGTTCTTC.

The rearrangement uses TRBV6-5 and TRBJ2-3; D may be TRBD1 (5 bases). Trimming shortened V by 1 base and J by 2 bases, and 13 bases separated the two germline ends. The germline V gene encodes CDR1 MNHEY and CDR2 SVGAGI. This CDR3 has 16 residues. CDR3 loop: CASSYWSGQDTDTQYF. As DNA, the CDR3 is TGTGCCAGCAGTTACTGGTCAGGGCAGGACACAGATACGCAGTATTTT.

This clone came up a few times. This chain joins TRBV20-1 and TRBJ2-7, with 9 bases that match TRBD1. This CDR3 region has 11 residues. Germline lookup yields CDR1 DFQATT and CDR2 SNEGSKA (reference sequence). The ends lost 6 bases at V and 6 bases at J; junction bases unmatched: 3. CDR3 protein: CSAQTGGEQYF. CDR3 sequence (DNA): TGCAGTGCCCAGACAGGGGGCGAGCAGTACTTC.

V usage is TRBV9 and J usage is TRBJ1-5, with 10 bases aligning to TRBD1. The germline gives CDR1 SGDLS, CDR2 YYNGEE. CDR3 size: 15 residues. The ends lost 0 bases at V and 6 bases at J; junction bases unmatched: 3. CDR3 sequence: CASSVGTGGLQPQHF. In DNA, the CDR3 is TGTGCCAGCAGCGTAGGGACAGGGGGGCTTCAGCCCCAGCATTTT.

This chain links TRBV29-1 with TRBJ1-1; D is perhaps TRBD1 (5 bases). The germline V gene encodes CDR1 SQVTM and CDR2 ANQGSEA. V was cut by 3 bases and J by 1 base, with 18 bases left in between. The CDR3 consists of 16 residues. This chain's CDR3 is CSVDGAFLGANTEAFF. The CDR3 DNA reads as TGCAGCGTTGATGGGGCCTTCCTAGGGGCGAACACTGAAGCTTTCTTT.

The chain carries TRBV4-1 and TRBJ1-5, with 7 bases that match TRBD1. J was trimmed by 4 bases and V by 1 base; bases with no gene match: 7. The germline V gene encodes CDR1 MGHRA and CDR2 YSYEKL. This CDR3 is built from 16 residues. CDR3 in DNA: TGCGCCAGCAGCCAAGGAGAGGGGGCCTCGAATCAGCCCCAGCATTTT. Protein: CASSQGEGASNQPQHF.

The gene calls are TRBV11-2 and TRBJ2-7, with D perhaps TRBD2 (7 bases). The CDR3 covers 13 residues. Deletions cut 6 bases from V and 7 bases from J, with 16 bases between. CDR1 and CDR2 (germline): SGHAT, FQNNGV. The CDR3 DNA follows: TGTGCCAGCAGAAAAGGGGGGGTCGTGGAGCAGTACTTC. Translating gives CASRKGGVVEQYF.

This clone was found a few times. This chain joins TRBV29-1 and TRBJ2-5; D is perhaps TRBD2 (5 bases). V was clipped by 3 bases and J by 4 bases, with 12 bases between them. The CDR3 spans 13 residues. The germline gives CDR1 SQVTM, CDR2 ANQGSEA. DNA of the CDR3: TGCAGCGTTGAGCGGGTGGGTTTAGAGACCCAGTACTTC. Protein sequence: CSVERVGLETQYF.

This clone was seen only a few times. The chain links TRBV7-9 to TRBJ1-5; 7 bases are a match to TRBD1. This CDR3 has 14 amino acids. V shed 5 bases and J 3 bases; nucleotides not matched to a gene: 4. Looked up from germline, CDR1 is SEHNR and CDR2 is FQNEAQ (reference sequence). This chain's CDR3 is CASSQGDINQPQHF. The CDR3 nucleotides read TGTGCCAGCAGCCAGGGGGACATCAATCAGCCCCAGCATTTT.

This clone was picked up a small number of times. Different DNA sequences within this sample yield the same CDR3. In DNA, the CDR3 is TGTGCCTGGAGCCAAGATAGCAATCAGCCCCAGCATTTT. This translates into CAWSQDSNQPQHF. The V and J genes are TRBV30 and TRBJ1-5; the D is unclear. Germline CDR1 GTSNPN, CDR2 SVGIG (reference sequence). CDR3 size: 13 residues. With 3 bases removed from V and 0 bases from J, the gap between germline ends came to 6 bases.

This rearrangement joins TRBV27 to TRBJ1-1; D is unresolved. V dropped 5 bases and J dropped 4 bases, with 11 bases sitting between them. The CDR3 is made up of 13 amino acids. Germline V gene data show CDR1 as MNHEY and CDR2 as SMNVEV (reference sequence). The CDR3 DNA reads TGTGCCAGCAGTCATGTGAGTGGCACTGAAGCTTTCTTT. Encoded protein: CASSHVSGTEAFF.

The chain carries TRBV7-9 and TRBJ2-7; 11 nucleotides line up with TRBD1. Trimming cost V 5 bases and J 3 bases; bases outside gene matches: 6. CDR3 length: 15 residues. Germline V gene lookup returns CDR1 SEHNR and CDR2 FQNEAQ (reference sequence). As DNA, the CDR3 is TGTGCCAGCAGCCCAGGTGGGACAGGGGGCTACGAGCAGTACTTC. It translates to CASSPGGTGGYEQYF.

The chain is built from TRBV5-1 and TRBJ2-5; D unresolved. V lost 1 base and J lost 5, with 12 bases in between. The CDR3 runs to 14 residues. The germline V gene has CDR1 SGHRS and CDR2 YFSETQ. CDR3 protein: CASSLSAGGETQYF. The DNA of the CDR3 is TGCGCCAGCAGCTTGAGCGCTGGTGGGGAGACCCAGTACTTC.

This clone was recorded at least ten times. Distinct nucleotide sequences in the sample also encode this CDR3. The chain uses TRBV2 and TRBJ2-3; D uncertain. V lost 3 bases, J lost 2 bases, and 0 bases lay in between. The CDR3 length is 11 residues. Germline V gives CDR1 SNHLY, CDR2 FYNNEI. CDR3 DNA: TGTGCCAGCAGTGACACAGATACGCAGTATTTT. Translation gives CASSDTDTQYF.

This clone turned up a few times. The chain recombines TRBV4-1 with TRBJ2-7, with D tentatively TRBD2 (5 bases). CDR1 MGHRA and CDR2 YSYEKL come from the germline V gene. The CDR3 contains 15 residues. V was trimmed by 4 bases and J by 1 base, leaving 14 bases between them. CDR3 loop: CASSLTGISSYEQYF. The CDR3, as DNA: TGCGCCAGCAGCCTAACCGGGATCTCTTCCTACGAGCAGTACTTC.

This clone was counted between two and nine times. The chain recombines TRBV7-9 with TRBJ1-1; D is undetermined. The CDR3 runs 12 residues. Germline CDR1 reads SEHNR; CDR2 reads FQNEAQ (reference sequence). V shed 3 bases and J shed 8 bases, with 10 bases lying between them. The CDR3, as DNA: TGTGCCAGCAGCTTCCCCCCGGTAGAAGCTTTCTTT. It is translated as CASSFPPVEAFF.

A single count supports this clone. The rearrangement joins TRBV28 to TRBJ2-5, with TRBD1 matching 10 bases. This CDR3 comprises 15 residues. V shed 5 bases and J 5 bases; nucleotides not matched to a gene: 8. Germline CDR1 and CDR2: MDHEN and SYDVKM. This CDR3 reads CASSPRDRGGETQYF. The CDR3 bases are TGTGCCAGCAGTCCCCGGGACAGGGGTGGGGAGACCCAGTACTTC.

V is TRBV29-1 and J is TRBJ1-2; D is unclear. Germline V CDR1 and CDR2: SQVTM, ANQGSEA. Trimming took 1 base from V and 2 from J, leaving 11 bases between them. The CDR3 has 14 amino acids. CDR3 nucleotides: TGCAGCGTTGAAGGCGGGTCAGACAACTATGGCTACACCTTC. This codes for CSVEGGSDNYGYTF.

The sample holds a few counts of this clone. V gene TRBV30 combines with J gene TRBJ2-1; 8 nucleotides agree with TRBD2. The length of the CDR3 is 15 residues. In germline, CDR1 is GTSNPN, CDR2 SVGIG (reference sequence). Germline trimming cut 8 bases from V and 4 bases from J; bases unmatched to any gene: 13. The CDR3 DNA reads as TGTGCCGCCCCGGGGCTAGCGGGCCTTTACAATGAGCAGTTCTTC. This encodes CAAPGLAGLYNEQFF.

The sample holds a few counts of this clone. The rearrangement links TRBV9 to TRBJ2-3; TRBD2 matches 9 bases. Trimming removed 4 bases from V and 4 bases from J; junction bases left unmatched: 7. CDR1 SGDLS and CDR2 YYNGEE come from the germline V gene. The CDR3 contains 15 residues. CDR3 protein: CASSLTSGSADTQYF. CDR3 DNA sequence: TGTGCCAGCAGCCTGACTAGCGGCTCTGCAGATACGCAGTATTTT.

This clone was detected only once. This chain links TRBV4-2 with TRBJ1-2, with D unresolved. Between the trimmed V and J ends, which lost 4 bases and 3 bases, there was a span of 18 bases. Germline CDR1 reads LGHNA; CDR2 reads YNFKEQ. The CDR3 is 16 residues long. DNA for the CDR3: TGTGCCAGCAGCCCCTACTGGGAGGGAACTCACTATGGCTACACCTTC. Translated: CASSPYWEGTHYGYTF.

This rearrangement joins TRBV11-2 to TRBJ2-3, with TRBD2 identical over 9 bases. CDR1 is SGHAT and CDR2 is FQNNGV in the germline V gene. The CDR3 sequence is 15 residues long. The V gene end was trimmed by 5 bases and the J gene end by 1 base; junction bases not matched to a gene: 4. CDR3 DNA: TGTGCCAGCAGCCCTCAGCGGGGGGGCACAGATACGCAGTATTTT. It encodes CASSPQRGGTDTQYF.

This clone was seen at least ten times. The chain has TRBV10-3 and TRBJ2-1; D call uncertain. Germline-derived CDR1 and CDR2 are ENHRY and SYGVKD. The CDR3 runs 11 residues. The V and J ends lost 8 bases and 8 bases respectively, with 10 bases between them. CDR3 sequence: CAIENTDEQFF. The CDR3 nucleotides are TGTGCCATCGAGAACACCGATGAGCAGTTCTTC.

The V gene is TRBV18, the J gene TRBJ1-4; D not resolved. The CDR3 totals 13 residues. V was clipped by 5 bases and J by 6 bases, with 10 bases between them. CDR1 is KGHSH and CDR2 is LQKENI in the germline V gene. CDR3: CASSAQRDEKLFF. The DNA for the CDR3 is TGTGCCAGCTCAGCCCAGAGAGATGAAAAACTGTTTTTT.

This clone occurred a few times. Other DNA sequences in the sample encode the same CDR3. The rearrangement joins TRBV5-6 to TRBJ2-7; D call uncertain. Trimming shortened V by 1 base and J by 4 bases, and 6 bases separated the two germline ends. This CDR3 has 12 amino acids. CDR1 is SGHDT and CDR2 is YYEEEE in the germline V gene. The CDR3 here is CASSLNSYEQYF. The CDR3 nucleotides are TGTGCCAGCAGCTTGAACAGTTACGAGCAGTACTTC.

The genes are TRBV14 and TRBJ2-5; the match to TRBD1 covers 9 bases. This CDR3 has 15 amino acids. V was clipped by 0 bases and J by 7 bases; unmatched bases: 6. CDR1 and CDR2 from the germline V gene are SGHDN and FVKESK. The CDR3 sequence is CASSQDGTGPRTQYF. The CDR3 DNA reads TGTGCCAGCAGCCAAGATGGGACAGGGCCCCGGACCCAGTACTTC.

This clone was counted between two and nine times. The V gene is TRBV18, the J gene TRBJ2-5; 8 positions match TRBD1. The CDR3 is 15 residues long. The ends lost 6 bases at V and 2 bases at J; junction bases unmatched: 8. Germline V CDR1 and CDR2: KGHSH, LQKENI. The CDR3 region has the DNA TGTGCCAGCTCTCGCGGGACAGGTGAACAAGAGACCCAGTACTTC. Translation: CASSRGTGEQETQYF.